This T cell receptor beta chain was profiled in a study of blood T cell repertoires in COVID-19. With 3 bases clipped from V and 1 base from J, the junction kept 3 bases outside the gene matches. The CDR3 extends over 14 amino acids. In germline, CDR1 is LNHNV, CDR2 YYDKDF (reference sequence). TCRdb's copy holds only in-frame clones and misses some; the assay was immunoSEQ multiplex PCR. The sample holds 300,000 or so clones, approximately 90% seen once. The rearrangement uses TRBV15 and TRBJ2-7, with 7 nucleotides matching TRBD1. The sequence derives from a woman aged 25 to 45 with COVID-19, enrolled during active disease. The sequenced sample consisted of peripheral blood. CDR3 protein: CATSRDRYSYEQYF. The CDR3 DNA reads TGTGCCACCAGCAGGGACAGGTATTCCTACGAGCAGTACTTC.